This TCR beta chain originates from a study of long-term antiretroviral therapy in people with HIV. Per germline, CDR1 SNHLY and CDR2 FYNNEI. This CDR3 region has 13 residues. Trimming shortened V by 2 bases and J by 5 bases, and 9 bases separated the two germline ends. Sequencing used immunoSEQ v3.0 at survey level. The assay was immunoSEQ multiplex PCR, and TCRdb's table has in-frame clones only and misses some. Of about 35,000 clones in the sample, under 85% were seen once. The TCR comes from a man aged 45 to 65 with HIV. This chain uses TRBV2 with TRBJ1-2, with D uncertain. This specimen consisted of unsorted PBMCs, obtained 3 years after starting antiretroviral therapy. CDR3 amino acids: CASSESAIYGYTF. DNA for the CDR3: TGTGCCAGCAGTGAAAGCGCCATTTATGGCTACACCTTC.